The 17 T cell receptor beta chains listed next were all sequenced from one sample in a study of T cells after yellow fever vaccination. TCRdb re-analysed the 5' RACE reads in MiXCR, keeping a single row per CDR3 protein. Of under 700,000 distinct CDR3 sequences listed, less than 20% are singletons. Sample: PBMCs, taken around 5 days after the first yellow fever vaccination. The source of these receptors is a man between 18 and 35 years old who received the YFV17D yellow fever vaccine.

This clonotype was picked up many times. The V and J genes are TRBV7-9 and TRBJ1-6; weak D call: TRBD1 (5 bases). Germline-derived CDR1 and CDR2 are SEHNR and FQNEAQ (reference sequence). The CDR3 has 15 residues. V shed 5 bases and J shed 10 bases, with 18 bases lying between them. CDR3 coding DNA: TGTGCCAGCAGCCACCCGACAGTGACGGGCTCACCCCTCCACTTT. It is translated as CASSHPTVTGSPLHF.

The gene calls are TRBV27 and TRBJ1-5; 9 nucleotides line up with TRBD1. Germline CDR1 is MNHEY and CDR2 is SMNVEV (reference sequence). After removal of 6 bases from V and 6 bases from J, the junction contained 6 bases not matched to a gene. This CDR3 is built from 14 residues. CDR3 coding DNA: TGTGCCAGCAGGCTGACAGGGGGTGCTCAGCCCCAGCATTTT. Residues: CASRLTGGAQPQHF.

This clonotype was seen a few times. This chain links TRBV9 with TRBJ2-3, with D tentatively TRBD2 (6 bases). Germline V lookup: CDR1 SGDLS, CDR2 YYNGEE. Deletions cut 0 bases from V and 1 base from J, with 9 bases between. This CDR3 has 15 residues. The CDR3 region is CASSVDPGGTDTQYF. The CDR3 DNA follows: TGTGCCAGCAGCGTAGATCCGGGGGGCACAGATACGCAGTATTTT.

The CDR3 spells CASSLAGGGGQETQYF. CDR3 DNA: TGCGCCAGCAGCTTGGCCGGCGGGGGGGGACAAGAGACCCAGTACTTC. The rearrangement links TRBV5-1 to TRBJ2-5, with 9 bases fitting TRBD2. This CDR3 region has 16 residues. CDR1 SGHRS and CDR2 YFSETQ come from the germline V gene. With V trimmed by 0 bases and J by 2 bases, 5 bases remained unmatched.

This clonotype was detected a few times. The chain is built from TRBV27 and TRBJ1-5; possibly TRBD1 for D (6 bases). CDR1 is MNHEY and CDR2 is SMNVEV in the germline V gene (reference sequence). V lost 5 bases, J lost 0 bases, and 11 bases lay in between. The length of the CDR3 is 15 residues. In DNA, the CDR3 is TGTGCCAGCAGTCCGCGGACAGATAGCAATCAGCCCCAGCATTTT. Its translation: CASSPRTDSNQPQHF.

The chain couples TRBV4-2 to TRBJ2-3, with TRBD1 as a possible D gene (6 bases). Trimming shortened V by 3 bases and J by 0 bases, and 10 bases separated the two germline ends. The CDR3 totals 15 residues. Looked up from germline, CDR1 is LGHNA and CDR2 is YNFKEQ. The CDR3 region is CASSHARGSTDTQYF. In nucleotides, the CDR3 is TGTGCCAGCAGCCACGCTAGGGGGAGCACAGATACGCAGTATTTT.

The chain combines TRBV6-5 with TRBJ1-2; 12 positions match TRBD1. The V segment lost 0 bases and the J segment 2 bases; nucleotides outside the gene matches: 1. CDR3 size: 16 residues. Germline lookup yields CDR1 MNHEY and CDR2 SVGAGI. CDR3 coding DNA: TGTGCCAGCAGTTACTCAGGGACAGGGGGCAACTATGGCTACACCTTC. It encodes CASSYSGTGGNYGYTF.

Turning to this clonotype: A much more abundant neighbour one base away suggests this may be a read error. The chain uses TRBV12-3 or TRBV12-4 and TRBJ2-7, with 9 bases matching TRBD1. The CDR3 length is 14 residues. V lost 5 bases, J lost 5 bases, and 7 bases stayed unmatched. DNA of the CDR3: TGTGCCAGCAGTCCCGGGACAGGGAAAGACGAGCAGTACGTC. This encodes CASSPGTGKDEQYV.

This clonotype was counted once. The J gene is TRBJ2-5, the V gene TRBV7-3; D gene unclear. Trimming left V 5 bases short and J 1 base short, with 11 bases between. Germline V gives CDR1 SGHTA, CDR2 FQGTGA. The CDR3 loop spans 14 amino acids. The CDR3 DNA sequence: TGTGCCAGCAGCACGGACGGATCCCAAGAGACCCAGTACTTC. Its protein is CASSTDGSQETQYF.

This clonotype was counted between two and nine times. The rearrangement joins TRBV24-1 to TRBJ2-5; no clear D gene. The V and J ends lost 2 bases and 2 bases respectively, with 14 bases between them. This CDR3 spans 16 amino acids. Germline V CDR1 and CDR2: KGHDR, SFDVKD. CDR3 protein: CATSDSSLGGQETQYF. The CDR3 region has the DNA TGTGCCACCAGTGATTCTTCCCTCGGCGGACAAGAGACCCAGTACTTC.

The chain links TRBV9 to TRBJ2-7; D gene ambiguous. The CDR3 extends over 14 amino acids. Trimming stripped 3 bases from V and 3 bases from J, with 13 bases between. CDR1 is SGDLS, CDR2 YYNGEE, per germline. The CDR3 sequence is CASSARGRSYEQYF. CDR3 DNA sequence: TGTGCCAGCAGCGCCCGCGGACGGAGCTACGAGCAGTACTTC.

This clonotype was found many times. Here the CDR3 DNA reads TGTGCCAGCAGTTTACGGGACAGGGGGATGCCTGAAGCTTTCTTT. This sequence encodes CASSLRDRGMPEAFF. V and J are TRBV27 and TRBJ1-1; 11 bases are a match to TRBD1. The germline V gene has CDR1 MNHEY and CDR2 SMNVEV (reference sequence). This CDR3 region has 15 residues. The ends lost 2 bases at V and 6 bases at J; junction bases unmatched: 5.

This clonotype was observed a few times. The CDR3 sequence is CASSLSLGAHYGYTF. CDR3 DNA sequence: TGTGCCAGCAGTTTAAGTCTGGGGGCCCACTATGGCTACACCTTC. The gene calls are TRBV12-3 or TRBV12-4 and TRBJ1-2, with D possibly TRBD1 on 6 matching bases. The CDR3 consists of 15 residues. The ends were cut back, 2 bases at V and 3 bases at J, with 13 bases in the middle.

This clonotype was detected ten times or more. The rearrangement uses TRBV10-3 and TRBJ2-3; D remains unclear. V was trimmed by 8 bases and J by 0 bases, leaving 15 bases between them. The CDR3 extends over 15 amino acids. CDR1 and CDR2 (germline): ENHRY, SYGVKD. CDR3 sequence: CAISSQELSTDTQYF. CDR3 nucleotides: TGTGCCATCTCGAGTCAGGAGCTTAGCACAGATACGCAGTATTTT.

This clonotype has only a few counts. The V call is TRBV9, the J call TRBJ1-3; D unclear. The CDR3 spans 15 residues. The V end lost 4 bases, the J end lost 0 bases, and 11 bases lay between the germline ends. CDR1 is SGDLS and CDR2 is YYNGEE in the germline V gene. CDR3 bases: TGTGCCAGCAGCCTAGGTTACTTCTCTGGAAACACCATATATTTT. It translates to CASSLGYFSGNTIYF.

This clonotype was picked up a small number of times. The chain links TRBV20-1 to TRBJ2-1; 7 bases agree with TRBD2. The CDR3 runs to 17 residues. The ends lost 4 bases at V and 5 bases at J; junction bases unmatched: 17. The germline CDR1 and CDR2 sequences are DFQATT and SNEGSKA (reference sequence). The CDR3 loop is CSATSSGELFVHNEQFF. In DNA, the CDR3 is TGCAGTGCTACGTCCAGCGGGGAGCTATTTGTCCACAATGAGCAGTTCTTC.

This clonotype showed up many times. The V gene is TRBV12-3 or TRBV12-4, the J gene TRBJ2-3, with 7 bases identical to TRBD1. The CDR3 runs 15 residues. The trim removed 6 bases at V and 0 bases at J, leaving 6 bases unmatched. The CDR3 nucleotides are TGTGCCAGCAGACTTTCGACAGGGAGCACAGATACGCAGTATTTT. Translating it yields CASRLSTGSTDTQYF.